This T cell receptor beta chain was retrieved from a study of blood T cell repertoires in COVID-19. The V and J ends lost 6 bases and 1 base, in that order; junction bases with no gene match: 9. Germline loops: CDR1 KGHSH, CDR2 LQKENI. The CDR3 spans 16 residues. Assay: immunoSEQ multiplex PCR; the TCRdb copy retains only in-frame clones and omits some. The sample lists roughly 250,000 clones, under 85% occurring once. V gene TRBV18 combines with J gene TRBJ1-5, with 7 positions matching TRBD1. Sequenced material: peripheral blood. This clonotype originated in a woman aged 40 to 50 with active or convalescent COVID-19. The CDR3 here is CASSQDRAESNQPQHF. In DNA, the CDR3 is TGTGCCAGCTCCCAAGACAGGGCGGAAAGCAATCAGCCCCAGCATTTT. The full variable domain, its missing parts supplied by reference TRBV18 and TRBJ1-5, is NAGVMQNPRHLVRRRGQEARLRCSPMKGHSHVYWYRQLPEEGLKFMVYLQKENIIDESGMPKERFSAEFPKEGPSILRIQQVVRGDSAAYFCASSQDRAESNQPQHFGDGTRLSIL.